These T cell receptor beta chains were read from a single sample in a study of radiation and T cells in renal cell carcinoma. Repertoires were generated with immunoSEQ multiplex PCR, while TCRdb's copy carries only in-frame clones and drops some. Among 75,000 to 95,000 clones listed, just under 85% were seen once. The sample consisted of blood, taken from a patient whose treatment included radiotherapy and nephrectomy. All receptors derive from a man in his fifties or sixties with renal cell carcinoma. The CDR3 runs from the conserved cysteine through the conserved F or W. A D gene is named only where the DNA matches it firmly. Not every row has a clone size; where given, it reads once, few, many or a size class.

TRBV5-8,.,TRBJ2-1,.,CASRETGARVEQFF,TGTGCCAGCAGGGAAACCGGGGCCAGGGTTGAGCAGTTCTTC
TRBV5-1,.,TRBJ2-7,.,CASSLARTTSEQYF,TGCGCCAGCAGCTTGGCACGGACCACTAGCGAGCAGTACTTC
TRBV6-6,.,TRBJ1-2,TRBD1,CASSYPRTGNTF,TGTGCCAGCAGTTACCCTAGGACAGGCAACACCTTC
TRBV5-4,.,TRBJ2-5,.,CASSLLDDTGETQYF,TGTGCCAGCAGCTTGCTGGACGATACGGGGGAGACCCAGTACTTC
TRBV5-1,.,TRBJ2-5,.,CASSLTEETQYF,TGCGCCAGCAGCTTGACCGAAGAGACCCAGTACTTC
TRBV7-9,.,TRBJ2-2,TRBD1,CASSRQGVNTGELFF,TGTGCCAGCAGCCGACAGGGGGTGAACACCGGGGAGCTGTTTTTT
TRBV29-1,many,TRBJ2-2,TRBD2,CSVGDPGLAGSGTGELFF,TGCAGCGTTGGAGACCCGGGACTAGCGGGGTCGGGCACCGGGGAGCTGTTTTTT
TRBV29-1,.,TRBJ2-1,TRBD2,CSGRAGAYNEQFF,TGCAGCGGAAGAGCGGGGGCTTACAATGAGCAGTTCTTC
TRBV4-1,few,TRBJ1-1,.,CASSQDSPRNTEAFF,TGCGCCAGCAGCCAAGATTCCCCAAGAAACACTGAAGCTTTCTTT
TRBV19,.,TRBJ2-5,TRBD2,CASSINLGGYQETQYF,TGTGCCAGTAGTATAAATCTGGGGGGGTACCAAGAGACCCAGTACTTC
TRBV6-6,.,TRBJ2-7,.,CASSSPIDYEQYF,TGTGCCAGCAGTTCCCCGATTGACTACGAGCAGTACTTC